The source of this T cell receptor (beta chain) is a study of long-term antiretroviral therapy in people with HIV. Version v3.0 of the immunoSEQ assay ran at survey level. Measured with immunoSEQ multiplex PCR; TCRdb has only the in-frame clones, and not every one. Counted here are about 27,000 clones, 85% to 95% occurring once; the ten biggest clones make up about 9%. CDR1 is SGHTA, CDR2 FQGNSA, per germline. Trimming removed 5 bases from V and 0 bases from J; junction bases left unmatched: 9. The CDR3 spans 17 residues. The chain has TRBV7-2 and TRBJ1-2; TRBD1 matches 10 bases. The clonotype was recovered from a woman aged 40 to 49 with HIV. Sequenced material: unsorted PBMCs, taken 7.6 years after starting antiretroviral therapy. The chain's CDR3 is CASSEDRGLIANYGYTF. CDR3 nucleotide sequence: TGTGCCAGCAGCGAAGACAGGGGGCTCATAGCTAACTATGGCTACACCTTC.